This T cell receptor (beta chain) was identified during a study of CD8 T cells in ankylosing spondylitis. Regarding the study as a whole: Researchers report that disease-linked clones proved CD8+ and relatively rare in peripheral blood. Earlier work had already found some motif variants in reactive arthritis synovial fluid and blood. Characteristic, it appeared, of ankylosing spondylitis blood was a TCR beta motif of 7 or 8 highly homologous variants. Within matched ankylosing spondylitis synovial fluid, disease-linked clones were reportedly significantly enriched.

This clonotype was detected many times. Its antigen is not known. CDR3 length: 15 amino acids. CDR1 and CDR2 from the germline V gene are SGHRS and YFSETQ. Trimming took off 4 bases at V and 0 bases at J, with 11 bases between the two ends. By quantitative 5'-RACE with molecular barcodes, the TCR beta libraries were made. TCRdb reprocessed the 5' RACE reads with MiXCR, giving one entry per CDR3 protein. The sample shows fewer than 650,000 distinct CDR3 sequences, more than 9.5% of them seen only once. The receptor's source is a male donor with ankylosing spondylitis. The sample consisted of blood, either unsorted or a sorted T cell fraction (not recorded which). This chain uses TRBV5-1 with TRBJ1-5; TRBD1 is a possible D gene (6 bases). The chain's CDR3 is CASSPTGHSNQPQHF. In DNA, the CDR3 is TGCGCCAGCAGCCCGACAGGACATAGCAATCAGCCCCAGCATTTT.